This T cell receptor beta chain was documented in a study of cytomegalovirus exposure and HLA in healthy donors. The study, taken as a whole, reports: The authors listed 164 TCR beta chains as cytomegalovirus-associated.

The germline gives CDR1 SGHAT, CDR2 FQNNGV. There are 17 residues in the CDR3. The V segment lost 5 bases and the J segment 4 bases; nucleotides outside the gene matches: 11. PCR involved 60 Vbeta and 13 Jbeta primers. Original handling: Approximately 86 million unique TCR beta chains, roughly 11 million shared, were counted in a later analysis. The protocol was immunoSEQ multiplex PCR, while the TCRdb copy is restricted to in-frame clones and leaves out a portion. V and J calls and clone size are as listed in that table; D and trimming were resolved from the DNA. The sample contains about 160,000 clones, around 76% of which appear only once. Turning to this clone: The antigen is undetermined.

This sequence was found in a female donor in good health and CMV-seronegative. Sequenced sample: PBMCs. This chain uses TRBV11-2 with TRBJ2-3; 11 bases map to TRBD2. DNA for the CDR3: TGTGCCAGCAGCGTTAGCGGGAGGGCCTTCGGGCCAGATACGCAGTATTTT. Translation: CASSVSGRAFGPDTQYF.